This T cell receptor beta chain was found in a study of blood T cell repertoires in COVID-19. Across the study: Samples representing acute and convalescent COVID-19 were sourced from the United States, Italy and Spain.

Per the authors' pipeline: Estimates of nucleated cell counts were drawn from the amplification of reference gene primers. The data were produced by immunoSEQ multiplex PCR, yet TCRdb's version contains in-frame clones alone and is incomplete. That table is the source of V, J and clone size, and D and trimming were worked out from the DNA. This table holds roughly 220,000 clones, around 87% found once. The germline V gene encodes CDR1 KGHSH and CDR2 LQKENI. The V end lost 2 bases, the J end lost 8 bases, and 12 bases lay between the germline ends. The CDR3 has 13 amino acids. The sequence was collected from a man aged 55 to 70 with acute or convalescent COVID-19. The V call is TRBV18, the J call TRBJ1-2; D ambiguous. Sample: peripheral blood. CDR3 sequence: CASSPGGKLGYTF. In DNA form, the CDR3 reads TGTGCCAGCTCACCAGGCGGCAAATTAGGCTACACCTTC.